Sequencing of this T cell receptor (beta chain) was carried out in a study of identical twins. In its sample, this clonotype was seen a few times. After template switching added a universal primer site, the resulting cDNA carried unique molecular identifiers. TCRdb analysed the 5' RACE reads with MiXCR anew, one entry per CDR3 protein. Of hundreds of thousands of distinct CDR3 sequences listed, around 6% are singletons. The CDR3 covers 14 residues. The germline V gene has CDR1 KGHSH and CDR2 LQKENI. Deletions cut 3 bases from V and 7 bases from J, with 15 bases between. What was sequenced was naive T cells sorted from blood. V and J are TRBV18 and TRBJ2-5, with D uncertain. This TCR derives from a young man in good health. The CDR3 region has the DNA TGTGCCAGCTCACCTCTTTCCACCTACGGGACCCAGTACTTC. Protein sequence: CASSPLSTYGTQYF.